This TCR beta chain was captured by sequencing in a study of T cell repertoires in aging, cancer and after chemotherapy. Broader study findings: Age-matched healthy donors had significantly more diverse, less clonal blood TCR repertoires than untreated cancer patients. Healthy donors lost TCR diversity with age mainly through richness, cancer patients through richness and evenness.

The template was genomic DNA from peripheral blood, not RNA. To note about this clonotype: The antigen is undetermined.

A mixed TRB-A/B primer pool amplified rearranged TRB by multiplex touch-down PCR. TCRdb passed the multiplex PCR reads through MiXCR, listing each CDR3 protein once. The sample has more than 2,500 distinct CDR3 sequences, roughly a fifth seen once. V lost 7 bases, J lost 4 bases, and 12 bases lay in between. The CDR3 covers 13 residues. The specimen was blood. This sequence was found in a human donor with a solid tumor. This chain uses TRBV12-3 or TRBV12-4 with TRBJ2-3; D gene unclear. CDR3: CASNSRTSDTQYF. The CDR3 DNA follows: TGTGCCAGCAATTCCCGGACCTCAGATACGCAGTATTTT.